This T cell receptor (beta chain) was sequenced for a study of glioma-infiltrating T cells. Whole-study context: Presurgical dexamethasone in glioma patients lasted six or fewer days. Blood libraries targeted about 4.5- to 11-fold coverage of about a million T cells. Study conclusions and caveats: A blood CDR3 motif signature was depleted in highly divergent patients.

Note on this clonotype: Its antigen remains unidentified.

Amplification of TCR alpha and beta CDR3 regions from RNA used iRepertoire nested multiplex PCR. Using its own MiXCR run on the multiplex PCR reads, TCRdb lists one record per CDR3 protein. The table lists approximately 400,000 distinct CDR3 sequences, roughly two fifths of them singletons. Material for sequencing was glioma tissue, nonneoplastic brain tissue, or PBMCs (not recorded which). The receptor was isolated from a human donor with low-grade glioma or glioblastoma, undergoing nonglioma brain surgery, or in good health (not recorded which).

CDR3 amino acids: CASSQETGFSQPQHF. CDR3 nucleotides: TGCGCCAGCAGCCAAGAGACAGGGTTTAGTCAGCCCCAGCATTTT. The chain carries TRBV4-1 and TRBJ1-5, with 7 bases that match TRBD1. Trimming at V came to 0 bases and at J to 6 bases, leaving 5 bases not matched to a gene. The germline V gene encodes CDR1 MGHRA and CDR2 YSYEKL. The CDR3 extends over 15 amino acids.